Presented here are 27 T cell receptor beta chains from one specimen sequenced in a study of spatial heterogeneity in lung cancer. Regarding time point: blood at routine non-recurrence follow-up after resection. One entry per CDR3 protein results from TCRdb running MiXCR on the 5' RACE reads. The sample includes some 41,000 distinct CDR3 sequences, about 22% of them seen just once. The sample in question was PBMCs, obtained at follow-up. These receptors all come from a female donor with early-stage non-small cell lung cancer.

At least ten counts were recorded for this clonotype. The V and J genes are TRBV12-3 or TRBV12-4 and TRBJ1-3; D is undetermined. The CDR3 loop spans 13 amino acids. Deletions cut 7 bases from V and 0 bases from J, with 7 bases between. CDR3 bases: TGTGCCAGCACGACTGACTCTGGAAACACCATATATTTT. As protein: CASTTDSGNTIYF.

This clonotype was recorded many times. This chain joins TRBV7-2 and TRBJ1-1; TRBD1 agrees at 10 bases. This CDR3 region has 14 residues. Germline V gene lookup returns CDR1 SGHTA and CDR2 FQGNSA. The ends lost 3 bases at V and 6 bases at J; junction bases unmatched: 4. CDR3 in amino acids: CASSLTGGAPEAFF. The CDR3 nucleotides read TGTGCCAGCAGCTTGACAGGGGGCGCCCCTGAAGCTTTCTTT.

This clonotype was seen a few times. The chain combines TRBV7-9 with TRBJ2-7, with TRBD1 matching 7 bases. The CDR3 is 11 amino acids. J lost 12 bases, V lost 7 bases, and 9 bases had no gene match. Germline-derived CDR1 and CDR2 are SEHNR and FQNEAQ (reference sequence). Here the CDR3 reads CASMGSGQRYF. CDR3 nucleotide sequence: TGTGCCAGCATGGGATCGGGACAGCGGTACTTC. The full variable domain, completed using reference TRBV7-9 and TRBJ2-7, is DTGVSQNPRHKITKRGQNVTFRCDPISEHNRLYWYRQTLGQGPEFLTYFQNEAQLEKSRLLSDRFSAERPKGSFSTLEIQRTEQGDSAMYLCASMGSGQRYFGPGTRLTVT.

The sample holds a few counts of this clonotype. The chain joins TRBV6-6 to TRBJ2-7; D is possibly TRBD1 or TRBD2 (5 bases each). This CDR3 is 14 amino acids long. The V end was cut by 2 bases, the J end by 6 bases, with 14 bases between. Germline CDR1 reads MNHNY; CDR2 reads SVGAGI (reference sequence). The CDR3 DNA reads TGTGCCAGCAGTTACATGGGGGATGCCTCCGAGCAGTACTTC. This codes for CASSYMGDASEQYF.

A few counts support this clonotype. Germline is not matched at one junction end, which may reflect a read error. The J gene is TRBJ2-1, the V gene TRBV7-9, with 9 bases matching TRBD2. Germline assignment: CDR1 SEHNR and CDR2 FQNEAQ (reference sequence). This CDR3 has 16 residues. CDR3 amino acids: CASSLVSGTSYDEQFF. CDR3 in DNA: TGTGCCAGCAGCTTGGTATCCGGGACTAGCTACGATGAGCAGTTCTTC.

On this clonotype: At one end, the junction sequence differs from germline, possibly due to a read error. This chain connects TRBV7-3 to TRBJ2-1; D might be TRBD2 (5 bases). This CDR3 spans 15 amino acids. Germline values: CDR1 SGHTA, CDR2 FQGTGA. CDR3 loop: CASSLTRDINNEQFF. DNA for the CDR3: TGTGCCAGCAGCCTAACTAGAGACATTAACAATGAGCAGTTCTTC.

Many counts were recorded for this clonotype. The V call is TRBV20-1, the J call TRBJ2-6; D is uncertain. This CDR3 comprises 14 residues. Trimming pared 6 bases from V and 4 bases from J, leaving 13 bases between. CDR1 DFQATT and CDR2 SNEGSKA come from the germline V gene (reference sequence). CDR3 coding DNA: TGCAGTGCCCCACGAACGGCCGGGGCCAACGTCCTGACTTTC. Encoded protein: CSAPRTAGANVLTF.

This clonotype was detected many times. The gene calls are TRBV7-2 and TRBJ2-1; D remains ambiguous. Germline V CDR1 and CDR2: SGHTA, FQGNSA. This CDR3 is built from 15 residues. V lost 1 base and J 4 bases, leaving 11 bases between the germline ends. The CDR3 loop reads CASSLEGIFYNEQFF. CDR3 coding DNA: TGTGCCAGCAGCTTAGAAGGGATATTTTACAATGAGCAGTTCTTC. Combining the CDR3 with reference TRBV7-2 and TRBJ2-1 gives the whole variable domain GAGVSQSPSNKVTEKGKDVELRCDPISGHTALYWYRQSLGQGLEFLIYFQGNSAPDKSGLPSDRFSAERTGGSVSTLTIQRTQQEDSAVYLCASSLEGIFYNEQFFGPGTRLTVL.

This clonotype was detected a few times. The rearrangement links TRBV12-3 or TRBV12-4 to TRBJ2-7, with 9 bases matching TRBD2. The V and J ends lost 6 bases and 6 bases, in that order; junction bases with no gene match: 15. The CDR3 is 16 amino acids. The CDR3 protein is CASSALRGGRAVEQYF. The CDR3 DNA reads TGTGCCAGCAGCGCCCTACGCGGCGGGAGGGCCGTCGAGCAGTACTTC.

This clonotype was counted ten times or more. The V gene is TRBV7-8, the J gene TRBJ1-5; D is unclear. The CDR3 loop spans 14 amino acids. Germline CDR1 reads SGHVS; CDR2 reads FQNEAQ. The ends were cut back, 0 bases at V and 4 bases at J, with 7 bases in the middle. The CDR3 is CASSLARTNQPQHF. The CDR3 DNA sequence: TGTGCCAGCAGCTTAGCGCGGACGAATCAGCCCCAGCATTTT.

V and J are TRBV5-1 and TRBJ1-2; 9 bases fit TRBD1. Germline CDR1 reads SGHRS; CDR2 reads YFSETQ. This CDR3 region has 14 residues. V gave up 5 bases and J gave up 6 bases; unmatched junction bases: 8. The DNA of the CDR3 is TGCGCCAGCAGTTCGGACAGGGGAGGGGATGGCTACACCTTC. Protein sequence: CASSSDRGGDGYTF.

The chain carries TRBV10-3 and TRBJ1-6; D is unresolved. The CDR3 has 15 amino acids. V lost 2 bases to trimming and J lost 0 bases, with 5 bases between them. Germline loops: CDR1 ENHRY, CDR2 SYGVKD. Written as DNA, the CDR3 is TGTGCCATCAGTGAGGGGAGCTCCTATAATTCACCCCTCCACTTT. It codes for CAISEGSSYNSPLHF.

V and J are TRBV4-1 and TRBJ2-7; D is perhaps TRBD1 (6 bases). The CDR3 is 14 amino acids. The V end was cut by 9 bases, the J end by 0 bases, with 15 bases between. CDR1 MGHRA and CDR2 YSYEKL come from the germline V gene. This CDR3 reads CARTRDKFSYEQYV. In DNA form, the CDR3 reads TGCGCCAGGACCCGGGACAAATTCTCCTACGAGCAGTACGTC.

The V call is TRBV5-1, the J call TRBJ2-3; 11 nucleotides agree with TRBD2. With 4 bases clipped from V and 6 bases from J, the junction kept 4 bases outside the gene matches. The V gene's germline CDR1 is SGHRS and CDR2 YFSETQ. The CDR3 is made up of 14 amino acids. The CDR3: CASSLTSGMDTQYF. In DNA form, the CDR3 reads TGCGCCAGCAGCCTGACTAGCGGGATGGATACGCAGTATTTT.

This clonotype was seen only a few times. The CDR3 loop reads CASMRQGTYEQYF. DNA for the CDR3: TGTGCCAGTATGAGACAGGGGACTTACGAGCAGTACTTC. V usage is TRBV19 and J usage is TRBJ2-7; 8 bases align to TRBD1. The CDR3 covers 13 residues. The V gene end was trimmed by 7 bases and the J gene end by 4 bases; junction bases not matched to a gene: 6. CDR1 and CDR2 from the germline V gene are LNHDA and SQIVND (reference sequence).

The CDR3 region is CSVVHRGRGGELFF. The CDR3 nucleotides read TGCAGCGTCGTACACAGGGGGCGAGGCGGGGAGCTGTTTTTT. The J gene is TRBJ2-2, the V gene TRBV29-1, with TRBD1 matching over 9 bases. Germline CDR1 SQVTM, CDR2 ANQGSEA. The ends lost 6 bases at V and 7 bases at J; junction bases unmatched: 9. The CDR3 length is 14 residues.

This clonotype was seen more than once but under ten times. This rearrangement joins TRBV6-5 to TRBJ1-1, with D uncertain. The CDR3 spans 11 residues. Deletions cut 7 bases from V and 7 bases from J, with 10 bases between. Germline values: CDR1 MNHEY, CDR2 SVGAGI. As DNA, the CDR3 is TGTGCCAGCACCTATGGCCTTGAAGCTTTCTTT. This codes for CASTYGLEAFF.

This clonotype is labeled as medium-sized (0.01 to 0.1%). The V call is TRBV7-8, the J call TRBJ1-3; no firm D call. Germline loops: CDR1 SGHVS, CDR2 FQNEAQ. The ends were cut back, 1 base at V and 0 bases at J, with 7 bases in the middle. CDR3 length: 15 amino acids. The CDR3 is CASSLGLNSGNTIYF. The CDR3, as DNA: TGTGCCAGCAGCTTAGGGCTGAACTCTGGAAACACCATATATTTT.

This clonotype came up many times. The rearrangement uses TRBV11-2 and TRBJ2-6; the D gene is possibly TRBD2 (6 bases). This CDR3 has 14 amino acids. The V gene's germline CDR1 is SGHAT and CDR2 FQNNGV. The germline V and J ends were trimmed by 4 bases and 8 bases, with 12 bases remaining between them. DNA of the CDR3: TGTGCCAGCAGCTATATCCGGGAGACCAACGTCCTGACTTTC. It is translated as CASSYIRETNVLTF.

The chain uses TRBV5-1 and TRBJ2-7; D is undetermined. The germline V gene has CDR1 SGHRS and CDR2 YFSETQ. The CDR3 covers 15 residues. Trimming pared 2 bases from V and 0 bases from J, leaving 12 bases between. The CDR3 DNA sequence: TGCGCCAGCAGCTTCTCTTCCTTTTCCTCCTACGAGCAGTACTTC. Protein sequence: CASSFSSFSSYEQYF.

In its sample, this clonotype was seen a few times. The rearrangement joins TRBV3-1 to TRBJ1-6; the D gene is possibly TRBD1 (5 bases). CDR1 is LGHDT and CDR2 is YNNKEL in the germline V gene (reference sequence). V lost 4 bases to trimming and J lost 8 bases, with 12 bases between them. CDR3 size: 14 residues. The CDR3 coding sequence is TGTGCCAGCAGCCCCTCCCAGGGTCATTCACCCCTCCACTTT. It is translated as CASSPSQGHSPLHF.

Only a few counts were recorded for this clonotype. V gene TRBV21-1 combines with J gene TRBJ1-3; TRBD1, as called in the table, went unchecked against the DNA. TRBV21-1 is recorded as a pseudogene. The CDR3 covers 16 residues. The CDR3 loop is CASSAQQGSSGNTIYF. DNA for the CDR3: TGTGCCAGCAGCGCCCAACAGGGCTCCTCTGGAAACACCATATATTTT.

This clonotype was recorded many times. The CDR3 sequence is CATSDGYEQYF. DNA for the CDR3: TGTGCCACCAGTGACGGATACGAGCAGTACTTC. This rearrangement joins TRBV24-1 to TRBJ2-7; D unresolved. Per germline, CDR1 KGHDR and CDR2 SFDVKD. Trimming removed 4 bases at V and 4 bases at J, with 4 bases between. CDR3 length: 11 residues.

This clonotype was seen a few times. The genes are TRBV5-1 and TRBJ2-1, with a tentative D call TRBD2 (6 bases). CDR1 is SGHRS and CDR2 is YFSETQ in the germline V gene. This CDR3 has 14 residues. V gave up 0 bases and J gave up 6 bases, with 10 bases separating them. The CDR3 here is CASSLVQGLNEQFF. The CDR3 DNA sequence: TGCGCCAGCAGCTTGGTCCAGGGACTCAATGAGCAGTTCTTC.

The V call is TRBV15, the J call TRBJ2-1, with no clear D. V was clipped by 1 base and J by 3 bases, with 10 bases between them. CDR1 is LNHNV, CDR2 YYDKDF, per germline (reference sequence). This CDR3 has 15 residues. The CDR3 sequence is CATSRGGTFYNEQFF. The CDR3 bases are TGTGCCACCAGCAGAGGTGGAACCTTCTACAATGAGCAGTTCTTC.

This clonotype is medium-sized. The chain combines TRBV5-1 with TRBJ2-3; unclear D gene. The CDR3 has 16 amino acids. Trimming shortened V by 0 bases and J by 2 bases, and 13 bases separated the two germline ends. From germline, CDR1 is SGHRS and CDR2 YFSETQ. In DNA, the CDR3 is TGCGCCAGCAGCTTGGCCTTCGACTTCGCCACAGATACGCAGTATTTT. Amino acid sequence: CASSLAFDFATDTQYF.

This clonotype was seen only a few times. This sequence joins TRBV10-1 and TRBJ2-2; TRBD2 is a possible D gene (5 bases). CDR1 is WNHNN and CDR2 is SYGVQD in the germline V gene (reference sequence). The CDR3 runs 15 residues. The V end lost 2 bases, the J end lost 4 bases, and 11 bases lay between the germline ends. CDR3 residues: CASSEEGEGTGELFF. The CDR3 bases are TGCGCCAGCAGTGAGGAGGGAGAAGGCACCGGGGAGCTGTTTTTT.